What follows are 30 T cell receptor beta chains derived from one specimen sequenced in a study of shared clonotypes between healthy human individuals. The repertoire was sequenced with immunoSEQ multiplex PCR; TCRdb's copy has only in-frame clones and lacks some. The data show about 980,000 clones, with approximately 80% seen just once and over 1.3% held by the top ten. Sequencing was done on a sample of memory CD4+ T cells sorted from blood. Stated subset: CD45RA-negative fraction. The receptors stem from a man aged 18 to 30 in good health.

A word on this clone: This CDR3 is also generated by other DNA sequences in the sample. This chain joins TRBV7-2 and TRBJ2-5, with D possibly TRBD2 on 6 matching bases. This CDR3 comprises 11 residues. Trimming left V 3 bases short and J 8 bases short, with 7 bases between. Germline CDR1 and CDR2: SGHTA and FQGNSA. The DNA of the CDR3 is TGTGCCAGCAGCTTGGAGGGCACCCAGTACTTC. Its protein product is CASSLEGTQYF.

This clone was observed a handful of times. The chain carries TRBV6-9 and TRBJ1-6; 7 bases agree with TRBD1. The CDR3 covers 16 residues. Germline-derived CDR1 and CDR2 are MNHGY and SVAAGI. V lost 6 bases, J lost 9 bases, and 14 bases stayed unmatched. As DNA, the CDR3 is TGTGCCAGCAGCTTCTTTACACAGGGGATACGTTCACCCCTCCACTTT. Translating it yields CASSFFTQGIRSPLHF.

This clone was seen more than once but under ten times. The chain combines TRBV7-9 with TRBJ2-5; 11 nucleotides line up with TRBD1. The CDR3 runs to 17 residues. V was clipped by 2 bases and J by 4 bases; unmatched bases: 9. Germline-derived CDR1 and CDR2 are SEHNR and FQNEAQ (reference sequence). CDR3 region: CASSLLRRGTGGETQYF. DNA of the CDR3: TGTGCCAGCAGCTTATTACGCCGGGGGACAGGGGGAGAGACCCAGTACTTC.

The CDR3 spells CASKTGGGADTQYF. CDR3 nucleotide sequence: TGTGCCAGCAAGACCGGCGGGGGGGCGGATACGCAGTATTTT. V and J are TRBV11-3 and TRBJ2-3; 9 positions agree with TRBD2. Looked up from germline, CDR1 is SGHNT and CDR2 is YENEEA. V lost 7 bases to trimming and J lost 6 bases; unmatched junction nucleotides: 8. CDR3 length: 14 residues.

The chain uses TRBV5-1 and TRBJ2-2, with D possibly being TRBD1 (5 bases). There are 13 residues in the CDR3. Germline V lookup: CDR1 SGHRS, CDR2 YFSETQ. Trimming removed 4 bases at V and 4 bases at J, with 8 bases between. CDR3 sequence (DNA): TGCGCCAGCAGCCTTGACAGCACCGGGGAGCTGTTTTTT. It translates to CASSLDSTGELFF.

This clone showed up just a few times. V and J are TRBV30 and TRBJ2-2; TRBD1 might be the D (5 bases). The V end was cut by 0 bases, the J end by 0 bases, with 8 bases between. Germline CDR1 is GTSNPN and CDR2 is SVGIG (reference sequence). This CDR3 region has 15 residues. The CDR3 bases are TGTGCCTGGAGTGTAGTCAGGGCGAACACCGGGGAGCTGTTTTTT. Residues: CAWSVVRANTGELFF.

This CDR3 reads CASSFGPTNTGELFF. The CDR3 nucleotides are TGTGCCAGCAGCTTCGGACCTACGAACACCGGGGAGCTGTTTTTT. The chain combines TRBV5-5 with TRBJ2-2; unclear D gene. V was clipped by 2 bases and J by 0 bases, with 8 bases between them. This CDR3 contains 15 residues. CDR1 and CDR2 from the germline V gene are SGHKS and YYEKEE (reference sequence).

V and J are TRBV5-4 and TRBJ2-2, with D unclear. CDR3 length: 15 residues. V was trimmed by 1 base and J by 7 bases, leaving 14 bases between them. The germline V gene encodes CDR1 SGHNT and CDR2 YYREEE (reference sequence). The CDR3 loop is CASSLSREGLGELFF. The CDR3 bases are TGTGCCAGCAGCTTGAGTCGAGAAGGTCTCGGGGAGCTGTTTTTT. The complete variable domain, with remaining parts taken from reference TRBV5-4 and TRBJ2-2, reads ETGVTQSPTHLIKTRGQQVTLRCSSQSGHNTVSWYQQALGQGPQFIFQYYREEENGRGNFPPRFSGLQFPNYSSELNVNALELDDSALYLCASSLSREGLGELFFGEGSRLTVL.

This clone occurred once. CDR3 sequence reads: CASSLSAGTQYF. CDR3 bases: TGTGCCAGCAGCTTATCCGCAGGGACGCAGTATTTT. This rearrangement joins TRBV11-2 to TRBJ2-3; D is perhaps TRBD1 (5 bases). Per germline, CDR1 SGHAT and CDR2 FQNNGV. V lost 2 bases to trimming and J lost 9 bases, with 9 bases between them. The CDR3 is 12 residues long.

This sequence joins TRBV5-6 and TRBJ1-6; D is uncertain. The CDR3 runs 14 residues. Trimming removed 0 bases from V and 7 bases from J, with 8 bases in between. Per germline, CDR1 SGHDT and CDR2 YYEEEE. In nucleotides, the CDR3 is TGTGCCAGCAGCTTGGACATACAAAATTCACCCCTCCACTTT. This translates into CASSLDIQNSPLHF.

The genes are TRBV6-1 and TRBJ2-5; D may be TRBD1 or TRBD2 (6 bases each). The V gene lost 8 bases and the J gene lost 4 bases, with 14 bases spanning the gap. Germline assignment: CDR1 MNHNS and CDR2 SASEGT. The CDR3 runs to 13 residues. The CDR3 region is CASWGARGETQYF. In DNA, the CDR3 is TGTGCCAGCTGGGGGGCCCGGGGAGAGACCCAGTACTTC.

The rearrangement joins TRBV5-1 to TRBJ2-5; D gene uncertain. The V gene's germline CDR1 is SGHRS and CDR2 YFSETQ. Trimming pared 4 bases from V and 4 bases from J, leaving 11 bases between. The CDR3 is 13 residues long. Here the CDR3 DNA reads TGCGCCAGCAGCCCACGGACCCGAGAGACCCAGTACTTC. Encoded protein: CASSPRTRETQYF.

Comments on this clone: Within the sample, other DNA sequences also encode this same CDR3. The V and J genes are TRBV30 and TRBJ1-2; the D is unclear. Per the germline V gene, CDR1 is GTSNPN and CDR2 is SVGIG (reference sequence). The CDR3 consists of 12 residues. Trimming stripped 3 bases from V and 4 bases from J, with 9 bases between. The CDR3 DNA sequence: TGTGCCTGGAGCCTGGGTACCTATGGCTACACCTTC. Its protein product is CAWSLGTYGYTF.

Only a few counts were recorded for this clone. V is TRBV7-8 and J is TRBJ1-1; no clear D gene. V was pared by 7 bases and J by 8 bases, with 11 bases between. The CDR3 spans 11 residues. CDR1 is SGHVS and CDR2 is FQNEAQ in the germline V gene. The CDR3 spells CASKQRSEAFF. The CDR3 nucleotides are TGTGCCAGCAAGCAGCGGTCAGAAGCTTTCTTT.

This chain connects TRBV7-2 to TRBJ2-5; D unresolved. There are 16 residues in the CDR3. Germline CDR1 is SGHTA and CDR2 is FQGNSA. The V gene lost 3 bases and the J gene lost 9 bases, with 23 bases spanning the gap. CDR3 residues: CASSFGLSSSFSSQYF. The CDR3 DNA sequence: TGTGCCAGCAGCTTCGGGTTAAGCAGTTCATTTAGTTCCCAGTACTTC.

This clone occurred a few times. This rearrangement joins TRBV18 to TRBJ1-2, with TRBD1 matching over 8 bases. This CDR3 has 17 amino acids. V lost 5 bases, J lost 2 bases, and 13 bases stayed unmatched. Germline CDR1 and CDR2: KGHSH and LQKENI. The chain's CDR3 is CASSLGQGPLMNYGYTF. The DNA of the CDR3 is TGTGCCAGCTCATTAGGACAGGGCCCTCTTATGAACTATGGCTACACCTTC.

On this clone: This same CDR3 is encoded by further DNA sequences in the sample. The J gene is TRBJ2-2, the V gene TRBV18; D may be TRBD1 (6 bases). Trimming removed 3 bases from V and 3 bases from J, with 8 bases in between. Germline V gene sequence: CDR1 KGHSH, CDR2 LQKENI. This CDR3 is 14 amino acids long. CDR3 region: CASSPDRHTGELFF. The DNA for the CDR3 is TGTGCCAGCTCACCGGACAGACACACCGGGGAGCTGTTTTTT.

J is TRBJ2-1 and V is TRBV7-9, with 8 bases matching TRBD2. Trimming took 2 bases from V and 8 from J; bases not matched to a gene: 8. This CDR3 region has 15 residues. The V gene's germline CDR1 is SEHNR and CDR2 FQNEAQ (reference sequence). CDR3 sequence (DNA): TGTGCCAGCAGCTTATCCGGGACTAGTACCGATGAGCAGTTCTTC. Translation gives CASSLSGTSTDEQFF. The full variable domain, with the rest looked up from reference TRBV7-9 and TRBJ2-1, is DTGVSQNPRHKITKRGQNVTFRCDPISEHNRLYWYRQTLGQGPEFLTYFQNEAQLEKSRLLSDRFSAERPKGSFSTLEIQRTEQGDSAMYLCASSLSGTSTDEQFFGPGTRLTVL.

As concerns this clone: Within the sample, other DNA sequences also encode this same CDR3. This rearrangement joins TRBV5-1 to TRBJ2-7; 9 nucleotides line up with TRBD1. The CDR3 spans 15 residues. After removal of 5 bases from V and 1 base from J, the junction contained 7 bases not matched to a gene. CDR1 and CDR2 from the germline V gene are SGHRS and YFSETQ. This chain's CDR3 is CASRPRQGESYEQYF. The CDR3, as DNA: TGCGCCAGCAGACCACGACAGGGGGAGTCCTACGAGCAGTACTTC.

This clone has just one count. The V and J genes are TRBV5-4 and TRBJ1-2; D is unclear. The CDR3 consists of 15 residues. V was pared by 1 base and J by 7 bases, with 17 bases between. Germline V gene sequence: CDR1 SGHNT, CDR2 YYREEE (reference sequence). CDR3 sequence (DNA): TGTGCCAGCAGCTTGTTCCAGGCCACCGGATTTGGCTACACCTTC. It yields the protein CASSLFQATGFGYTF.

On this clone itself: A read error is possible here, since a much larger clone lies one base away. Other DNA sequences from this sample encode an identical CDR3 as well. The genes are TRBV5-6 and TRBJ2-2; D remains ambiguous. Trimming stripped 2 bases from V and 6 bases from J, with 2 bases between. The CDR3 sequence is 11 residues long. In germline, CDR1 is SGHDT, CDR2 YYEEEE. The CDR3 protein is CASSLSGELFF. The CDR3 DNA is TGTGCCAGCAGCTTATCCGGGGAGCTGTTTTTT.

The chain uses TRBV10-3 and TRBJ1-4, with a possible D match to TRBD1 (5 bases). This CDR3 region has 15 residues. Germline lookup yields CDR1 ENHRY and CDR2 SYGVKD. With 2 bases removed from V and 7 bases from J, the gap between germline ends came to 14 bases. The CDR3 nucleotides are TGTGCCATCAGTGAGGGGGGGAAGACGGGTGAAAAACTGTTTTTT. As protein: CAISEGGKTGEKLFF.

The chain has TRBV5-4 and TRBJ2-1, with TRBD2 matching over 12 bases. The CDR3 consists of 15 residues. From germline, CDR1 is SGHNT and CDR2 YYREEE (reference sequence). V was pared by 0 bases and J by 6 bases, with 1 base of the junction left unmatched. The CDR3 loop is CASSLASGGANEQFF. Written as DNA, the CDR3 is TGTGCCAGCAGCTTGGCTAGCGGGGGGGCCAATGAGCAGTTCTTC.

This clone was observed a handful of times. This chain links TRBV5-6 with TRBJ2-7; 10 bases are a match to TRBD1. The junction had 12 bases not matched to a gene; V was cut back by 4 bases and J by 5 bases. Germline V gives CDR1 SGHDT, CDR2 YYEEEE. The CDR3 runs to 16 residues. CDR3 residues: CASSPSLDRGRHEQYF. The CDR3 coding sequence is TGTGCCAGCAGCCCCTCCCTCGACAGGGGGCGACACGAGCAGTACTTC.

This clone came up a few times. The sample contains more than one DNA sequence encoding this CDR3. This chain uses TRBV6-6 with TRBJ2-3; TRBD2 agrees at 9 bases. Germline V lookup: CDR1 MNHNY, CDR2 SVGAGI (reference sequence). The junction had 3 bases not matched to a gene; V was cut back by 5 bases and J by 0 bases. The CDR3 is 15 amino acids. The CDR3 here is CASSSGGSSTDTQYF. DNA of the CDR3: TGTGCCAGCAGTAGCGGGGGGAGTAGCACAGATACGCAGTATTTT.

V is TRBV7-9 and J is TRBJ1-5; no reliable D call. Germline V gives CDR1 SEHNR, CDR2 FQNEAQ (reference sequence). V lost 4 bases, J lost 5 bases, and 12 bases lay in between. The CDR3 is 14 residues long. The CDR3 DNA follows: TGTGCCAGCAGCTCCTCACTGGGCTATCAGCCCCAGCATTTT. It translates to CASSSSLGYQPQHF. Variable domain in full (rest from reference TRBV7-9 and TRBJ1-5): DTGVSQNPRHKITKRGQNVTFRCDPISEHNRLYWYRQTLGQGPEFLTYFQNEAQLEKSRLLSDRFSAERPKGSFSTLEIQRTEQGDSAMYLCASSSSLGYQPQHFGDGTRLSIL.

This clone has only one observation. V and J are TRBV19 and TRBJ1-1; D might be TRBD1 (5 bases). V dropped 5 bases and J dropped 6 bases, with 13 bases sitting between them. Germline lookup yields CDR1 LNHDA and CDR2 SQIVND (reference sequence). The CDR3 is 13 residues long. Here the CDR3 DNA reads TGTGCCAGTAGTTCGACCGCGGGGGCTGAAGCTTTCTTT. Translating gives CASSSTAGAEAFF.

The chain is built from TRBV6-5 and TRBJ1-2; D may be TRBD1 (5 bases). Trimming shortened V by 5 bases and J by 6 bases, and 16 bases separated the two germline ends. Germline CDR1 and CDR2: MNHEY and SVGAGI. The CDR3 length is 14 residues. Here the CDR3 DNA reads TGTGCCAGCAGTCCCATGGGGCAGCCGAATGGCTACACCTTC. Translation: CASSPMGQPNGYTF.

This clone came up once. The same CDR3 is also encoded by other DNA sequences in this sample. The V and J genes are TRBV2 and TRBJ2-3, with D maybe TRBD1 (7 bases). The germline V and J ends were trimmed by 6 bases and 3 bases, with 10 bases remaining between them. Germline V gives CDR1 SNHLY, CDR2 FYNNEI. This CDR3 is 13 amino acids long. The CDR3 sequence: CASSQGGTDTQYF. The CDR3 nucleotides are TGTGCCAGCAGCCAGGGGGGAACAGATACGCAGTATTTT.

The chain combines TRBV10-3 with TRBJ2-1; 12 bases fit TRBD2. V lost 6 bases to trimming and J lost 4 bases; unmatched junction nucleotides: 4. This CDR3 spans 15 amino acids. Germline lookup yields CDR1 ENHRY and CDR2 SYGVKD. The DNA of the CDR3 is TGTGCCATCAGCGACGGACTAGCGGGATACAATGAGCAGTTCTTC. It encodes CAISDGLAGYNEQFF.